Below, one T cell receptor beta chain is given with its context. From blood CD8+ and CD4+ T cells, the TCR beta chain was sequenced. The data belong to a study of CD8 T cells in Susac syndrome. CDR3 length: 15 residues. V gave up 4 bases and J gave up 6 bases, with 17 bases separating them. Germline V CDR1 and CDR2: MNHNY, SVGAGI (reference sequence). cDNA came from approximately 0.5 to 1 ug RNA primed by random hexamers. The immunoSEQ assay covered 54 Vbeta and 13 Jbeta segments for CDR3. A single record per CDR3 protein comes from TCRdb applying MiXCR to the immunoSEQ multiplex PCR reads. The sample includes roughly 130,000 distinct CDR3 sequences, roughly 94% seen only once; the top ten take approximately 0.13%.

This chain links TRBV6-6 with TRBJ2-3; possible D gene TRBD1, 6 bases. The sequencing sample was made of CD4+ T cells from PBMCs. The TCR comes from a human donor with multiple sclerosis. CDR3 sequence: CASSSSKGVPDTQYF. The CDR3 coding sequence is TGTGCCAGCAGTTCTAGCAAGGGGGTGCCGGATACGCAGTATTTT.